The 17 T cell receptor beta chains listed next were all sequenced from one sample in a study of CD8+ T cells in alopecia areata. Treatment in this sample: oral pan-JAK inhibitor, 5-10 mg twice daily. Extracted RNA was reverse transcribed, and the resulting cDNA served as sequencing template. This table comes from immunoSEQ multiplex PCR, and its TCRdb copy is limited to in-frame clones, with some not included. The sample lists over 150,000 clones; around 60% were seen once. The sequenced sample was CD4+ T cells sorted from blood, obtained at week 24, from a patient treated with tofacitinib. These receptors all stem from a human donor with alopecia areata.

V usage is TRBV29-1 and J usage is TRBJ1-2; D remains ambiguous. The V gene lost 3 bases and the J gene lost 0 bases, with 11 bases spanning the gap. The CDR3 runs 14 residues. The V gene's germline CDR1 is SQVTM and CDR2 ANQGSEA. The CDR3 coding sequence is TGCAGCGTTGATCCCCCAGGCCCTAACTATGGCTACACCTTC. This gives the protein CSVDPPGPNYGYTF.

The V call is TRBV19, the J call TRBJ2-3, with 8 bases identical to TRBD2. In germline, CDR1 is LNHDA, CDR2 SQIVND (reference sequence). The CDR3 spans 14 residues. With 8 bases clipped from V and 2 bases from J, the junction kept 6 bases outside the gene matches. The CDR3 reads CASGGLGYTDTQYF. The CDR3 bases are TGTGCCAGTGGGGGACTAGGCTACACAGATACGCAGTATTTT.

This clone was seen a single time. The CDR3 reads CSVVPGGSYGYTF. The CDR3 DNA reads TGCAGCGTTGTACCAGGGGGAAGCTATGGCTACACCTTC. The chain has TRBV29-1 and TRBJ1-2; 7 bases line up with TRBD1. Germline CDR1 is SQVTM and CDR2 is ANQGSEA. After removal of 4 bases from V and 4 bases from J, the junction contained 6 bases not matched to a gene. The CDR3 contains 13 residues.

With regard to this clone: The identical CDR3 is also encoded by other nucleotide sequences in the sample. The gene calls are TRBV30 and TRBJ2-3; D uncertain. Between the trimmed V and J ends, which lost 0 bases and 6 bases, there was a span of 4 bases. The CDR3 totals 11 residues. The germline V gene encodes CDR1 GTSNPN and CDR2 SVGIG (reference sequence). This chain's CDR3 is CAWSVPDTQYF. CDR3 DNA sequence: TGTGCCTGGAGTGTACCCGATACGCAGTATTTT.

The chain's CDR3 is CASSSVGGGQGSMYTQYF. The CDR3 nucleotides are TGCGCCAGCAGCTCGGTCGGTGGGGGACAGGGAAGTATGTATACGCAGTATTTT. The chain combines TRBV5-1 with TRBJ2-3; TRBD1 matches at 9 bases. Per the germline V gene, CDR1 is SGHRS and CDR2 is YFSETQ. The V and J ends lost 3 bases and 7 bases, in that order; junction bases with no gene match: 18. The CDR3 loop spans 18 amino acids.

The chain couples TRBV23-1 to TRBJ1-5; D gene unclear. TRBV23-1 is labeled an ORF, and its function is uncertain. V was clipped by 3 bases and J by 1 base, with 10 bases between them. This CDR3 comprises 15 residues. This CDR3 reads CASSQKGGSNQPQHF. DNA of the CDR3: TGCGCCAGCAGTCAGAAGGGTGGGAGCAATCAGCCCCAGCATTTT.

This sequence joins TRBV7-8 and TRBJ1-2; 7 nucleotides line up with TRBD1. Germline loops: CDR1 SGHVS, CDR2 FQNEAQ. The CDR3 is made up of 14 amino acids. J gave up 8 bases and V 5 bases, and 11 bases lay outside the gene matches. CDR3 amino acids: CASSAKTGMSGYTF. The CDR3, as DNA: TGTGCCAGCAGCGCGAAGACAGGGATGAGCGGCTACACCTTC.

This chain connects TRBV6-5 to TRBJ2-7; D uncertain. Germline assignment: CDR1 MNHEY and CDR2 SVGAGI. V shed 6 bases and J shed 0 bases, with 12 bases lying between them. The CDR3 consists of 14 residues. The CDR3 protein is CASRSYSPSYEQYF. DNA for the CDR3: TGTGCCAGCAGATCATATAGTCCCTCCTACGAGCAGTACTTC.

This chain joins TRBV5-1 and TRBJ1-6; D remains unclear. CDR1 SGHRS and CDR2 YFSETQ come from the germline V gene. The CDR3 is 15 residues long. The V end lost 0 bases, the J end lost 8 bases, and 12 bases lay between the germline ends. As DNA, the CDR3 is TGCGCCAGCAGCTTGGCAGTGGGCGGGGATTCACCCCTCCACTTT. It specifies CASSLAVGGDSPLHF.

This clone was detected a few times. The chain links TRBV13 to TRBJ2-5, with 7 bases fitting TRBD1. The V and J ends lost 5 bases and 9 bases, in that order; junction bases with no gene match: 9. The CDR3 totals 13 residues. The germline V gene has CDR1 PRHDT and CDR2 FYEKMQ (reference sequence). The CDR3 nucleotides are TGTGCCAGCAGCCCAGCGACAGGGATTCCCCAGTACTTC. It is translated as CASSPATGIPQYF.

The CDR3 coding sequence is TGTGCCAGCTCACCGAACTTGGGGAACACTGAAGCTTTCTTT. Translation: CASSPNLGNTEAFF. The rearrangement uses TRBV18 and TRBJ1-1, with unresolved D. This CDR3 has 14 residues. V lost 3 bases and J 1 base, leaving 9 bases between the germline ends. Germline lookup yields CDR1 KGHSH and CDR2 LQKENI.

V is TRBV5-6 and J is TRBJ2-7; TRBD1 is a possible D gene (5 bases). Trimming removed 4 bases from V and 6 bases from J, with 11 bases in between. The germline V gene has CDR1 SGHDT and CDR2 YYEEEE. This CDR3 contains 12 residues. This CDR3 is CASSRDSFEQYF. Here the CDR3 DNA reads TGTGCCAGCAGCCGTGACAGTTTCGAGCAGTACTTC.

The V and J genes are TRBV27 and TRBJ2-7; weak D call: TRBD2 (6 bases). The V gene lost 7 bases and the J gene lost 3 bases, with 13 bases spanning the gap. Germline lookup yields CDR1 MNHEY and CDR2 SMNVEV (reference sequence). This CDR3 comprises 13 residues. The CDR3 sequence: CASNSYGGYEQYF. In DNA form, the CDR3 reads TGTGCCAGCAACAGTTACGGGGGCTACGAGCAGTACTTC.

This clone was observed once. The chain recombines TRBV7-2 with TRBJ2-5; tentatively, D is TRBD2 (6 bases). V was cut by 4 bases and J by 5 bases, with 14 bases left in between. This CDR3 has 14 residues. Looked up from germline, CDR1 is SGHTA and CDR2 is FQGNSA. In nucleotides, the CDR3 is TGTGCCAGCAGCTCCCCAGCGGGTCGGGAGACCCAGTACTTC. It translates to CASSSPAGRETQYF.

The rearrangement uses TRBV19 and TRBJ2-7; D possibly corresponds to TRBD1 (7 bases). Germline CDR1 LNHDA, CDR2 SQIVND (reference sequence). This CDR3 spans 13 amino acids. V was shortened by 6 bases and J by 2 bases, with 11 bases between the two germline ends. CDR3 residues: CASREGTAYEQYF. The CDR3 DNA follows: TGTGCCAGTAGGGAGGGGACAGCCTACGAGCAGTACTTC. The whole variable domain, remainder taken from reference TRBV19 and TRBJ2-7, is DGGITQSPKYLFRKEGQNVTLSCEQNLNHDAMYWYRQDPGQGLRLIYYSQIVNDFQKGDIAEGYSVSREKKESFPLTVTSAQKNPTAFYLCASREGTAYEQYFGPGTRLTVT.

V and J are TRBV30 and TRBJ2-4; 9 nucleotides align to TRBD1. V dropped 1 base and J dropped 2; count of bases not matched to a gene: 6. The CDR3 has 16 amino acids. Germline V lookup: CDR1 GTSNPN, CDR2 SVGIG (reference sequence). As DNA, the CDR3 is TGTGCCTGGAGTGAACCGGGACAGGGCACCAAAAACATTCAGTACTTC. This codes for CAWSEPGQGTKNIQYF.

The chain recombines TRBV5-6 with TRBJ2-7; D is unresolved. Trimming pared 1 base from V and 5 bases from J, leaving 10 bases between. Germline-derived CDR1 and CDR2 are SGHDT and YYEEEE. There are 13 residues in the CDR3. CDR3 nucleotides: TGTGCCAGCAGCTTGCAAACAGAGCACGAGCAGTACTTC. Its translation is CASSLQTEHEQYF.